This TCR beta chain was observed in a study of blood T cells in healthy people across ages. This clonotype was detected only a few times. With a J-beta primer mix and a sample-barcoded 5' primer, a second PCR ran about 7 to 12 cycles. Via MiXCR, TCRdb re-called the 5' RACE reads, giving one row per CDR3 protein. Of hundreds of thousands of distinct CDR3 sequences listed, around 30% are singletons. Germline V lookup: CDR1 WSHSY, CDR2 SAAADI. The CDR3 covers 15 residues. The ends lost 2 bases at V and 6 bases at J; junction bases unmatched: 7. The gene calls are TRBV10-2 and TRBJ2-1; TRBD1 aligns across 7 bases. This clonotype was obtained from an elderly woman in good health. Source material: blood. CDR3 DNA: TGCGCCAGCAGTGAGAGGGGGCTCTCGGGCAATGAGCAGTTCTTC. Its translation is CASSERGLSGNEQFF.